This T cell receptor beta chain was profiled in a study of T-cell memory formation after mild COVID-19. General study findings and limits: Shrinking CD4+ clones were chiefly CM and EM; CD8+ ones were chiefly EMRA. The finding that pre-infection memory included some responding clones suggested that cross-reactive memory joined. From day 15 to 85, contracting clones were balanced between CD4 and CD8, whereas later expanders leaned toward CD4+.

This clonotype was counted between two and nine times. Its antigen is unidentified. TCRdb re-derived calls from the 5' RACE reads in MiXCR, one entry per CDR3 protein. The table records roughly 450,000 distinct CDR3 sequences, 18% of them present only once. CDR1 LGHNA and CDR2 YSLEER come from the germline V gene. Trimming removed 4 bases from V and 3 bases from J, with 8 bases in between. CDR3 length: 13 residues. The TCR was taken from an adult woman who had mild COVID-19 (a few samples of this study predate the infection). Cell type and time point are not known. The sequenced sample consisted of PBMCs or a T cell subset sorted from them (not recorded which). This chain uses TRBV4-3 with TRBJ2-3; D unresolved. CDR3 nucleotide sequence: TGCGCCAGCAGCCCTCTTCTGACAGATACGCAGTATTTT. Encoded protein: CASSPLLTDTQYF.